The sequence of this T cell receptor beta chain was determined in a study of cytomegalovirus exposure and HLA in healthy donors. PCR employed 60 Vbeta and 13 Jbeta primers. Sequencing was performed with immunoSEQ multiplex PCR; in TCRdb, only in-frame clones are kept and a portion is missing. The table for this sample gives around 27,000 clones. V dropped 5 bases and J dropped 4 bases, with 12 bases sitting between them. The V gene's germline CDR1 is SGHNT and CDR2 YENEEA. This CDR3 has 14 residues. The chain couples TRBV11-3 to TRBJ2-1, with a possible D match to TRBD2 (6 bases). Sequenced input: PBMCs. The clonotype originates from a man aged 25 to 40 in good health and CMV-seronegative. CDR3 residues: CASSRVGGYNEQFF. The CDR3 bases are TGTGCCAGCAGCCGGGTGGGGGGTTACAATGAGCAGTTCTTC.